The 30 T cell receptor beta chains listed next were all sequenced from one sample in a study of T-cell reconstitution after alpha-beta-depleted transplantation in children. Library preparation (for TCRbeta) was performed with unique molecular identifiers. A single record per CDR3 protein comes from TCRdb applying MiXCR to the PCR reads. The table includes tens of thousands of distinct CDR3 sequences, about 6% detected once. The antigens of these receptors remain unknown. Whole-study findings and limits: Several hundred expanded graft clones reportedly gave rise to the alpha-beta T cells present about two months after transplant.

Sequenced here: peripheral blood, sampled 60 days after TCRalphabeta/CD19-depleted stem cell transplant. Source of these receptors: a child less than two years old who had a stem cell transplant for acute myeloid leukemia, so the T cells may come from the graft donor.

This clonotype appeared many times. The genes are TRBV29-1 and TRBJ1-1, with D unresolved. The germline V gene encodes CDR1 SQVTM and CDR2 ANQGSEA. The CDR3 is 11 amino acids. V lost 3 bases and J 7 bases, leaving 9 bases between the germline ends. Written as DNA, the CDR3 is TGCAGCGTTGACAGAGATAATGAAGCTTTCTTT. It is translated as CSVDRDNEAFF.

This clonotype was seen at least ten times. The rearrangement links TRBV4-3 to TRBJ2-1; maybe TRBD1 (5 bases). V was clipped by 0 bases and J by 7 bases, with 13 bases between them. The CDR3 sequence is 15 residues long. Germline V lookup: CDR1 LGHNA, CDR2 YSLEER. For the CDR3, the DNA is TGCGCCAGCAGCCAAGAGGGCAGGGCGTATAATGAGCAGTTCTTC. Protein: CASSQEGRAYNEQFF.

This clonotype was seen at least ten times. The gene calls are TRBV6-2 or TRBV6-3 and TRBJ2-1; TRBD2 matches at 12 bases. Germline loops: CDR1 MNHEY, CDR2 SVGEGT. The V segment lost 2 bases and the J segment 8 bases; nucleotides outside the gene matches: 10. CDR3 length equals 17 residues. CDR3 sequence reads: CASSYPASGGAKDEQFF. In nucleotides, the CDR3 is TGTGCCAGCAGTTACCCGGCTAGCGGGGGGGCCAAGGATGAGCAGTTCTTC.

This clonotype was found many times. The chain links TRBV27 to TRBJ1-1, with 9 bases identical to TRBD1. CDR3 length equals 14 residues. Unmatched junction bases numbered 8, after V lost 5 bases and J lost 7 bases. Germline V gene data show CDR1 as MNHEY and CDR2 as SMNVEV (reference sequence). CDR3 in amino acids: CASSLVGQGNEAFF. For the CDR3, the DNA is TGTGCCAGCAGTCTCGTGGGACAGGGAAATGAAGCTTTCTTT.

The sample holds many counts of this clonotype. The J gene is TRBJ2-7, the V gene TRBV7-6; D may be TRBD1 (5 bases). V lost 2 bases and J 6 bases, leaving 8 bases between the germline ends. Germline V gives CDR1 SGHVS, CDR2 FNYEAQ. The CDR3 runs 12 residues. For the CDR3, the DNA is TGTGCCAGCAGCTTACAGGGAACCGAGCAGTACTTC. Its translation is CASSLQGTEQYF. The whole variable domain, remainder taken from reference TRBV7-6 and TRBJ2-7, is GAGVSQSPRYKVTKRGQDVALRCDPISGHVSLYWYRQALGQGPEFLTYFNYEAQQDKSGLPNDRFSAERPEGSISTLTIQRTEQRDSAMYRCASSLQGTEQYFGPGTRLTVT.

This clonotype appeared many times. Here the CDR3 reads CASSERVKGTGELFF. The CDR3 DNA reads TGTGCCAGCAGTGAACGGGTCAAAGGCACCGGGGAGCTGTTTTTT. The chain couples TRBV6-1 to TRBJ2-2; D is unclear. Germline CDR1 is MNHNS and CDR2 is SASEGT. The CDR3 covers 15 residues. The V end lost 2 bases, the J end lost 4 bases, and 11 bases lay between the germline ends.

This clonotype was recorded a few times. The rearrangement links TRBV4-3 to TRBJ2-4, with 8 bases fitting TRBD1. The CDR3 consists of 14 residues. The V gene end was trimmed by 0 bases and the J gene end by 6 bases; junction bases not matched to a gene: 1. Germline-derived CDR1 and CDR2 are LGHNA and YSLEER. DNA of the CDR3: TGCGCCAGCAGCCAAGATACAGGGGGAAACATTCAGTACTTC. It codes for CASSQDTGGNIQYF.

The J gene is TRBJ2-7, the V gene TRBV7-6; D perhaps matches TRBD2 (6 bases). Germline CDR1 reads SGHVS; CDR2 reads FNYEAQ. The germline V and J ends were trimmed by 1 base and 3 bases, with 16 bases remaining between them. CDR3 length equals 16 residues. The DNA of the CDR3 is TGTGCCAGCAGCTTAGAACGGGGGAAACCTATCTACGAGCAGTACTTC. Amino acids: CASSLERGKPIYEQYF. Using reference TRBV7-6 and TRBJ2-7 for the parts outside the CDR3, the full variable domain is GAGVSQSPRYKVTKRGQDVALRCDPISGHVSLYWYRQALGQGPEFLTYFNYEAQQDKSGLPNDRFSAERPEGSISTLTIQRTEQRDSAMYRCASSLERGKPIYEQYFGPGTRLTVT.

V usage is TRBV10-1 and J usage is TRBJ2-3, with 7 nucleotides matching TRBD1. The CDR3 is made up of 17 amino acids. CDR1 and CDR2 (germline): WNHNN, SYGVQD (reference sequence). The trim removed 3 bases at V and 2 bases at J, leaving 11 bases unmatched. The chain's CDR3 is CASSDGSRGGLTDTQYF. The CDR3 coding sequence is TGCGCCAGCAGTGATGGATCTAGAGGGGGCCTCACAGATACGCAGTATTTT.

This clonotype showed up many times. This chain links TRBV4-3 with TRBJ2-7; TRBD1 agrees at 8 bases. V trimming: 4 bases; J trimming: 5 bases; junction bases outside the gene matches: 4. From germline, CDR1 is LGHNA and CDR2 YSLEER. The CDR3 runs to 13 residues. CDR3 in DNA: TGCGCCAGCAGCCGACGACAGGGGAACGAGCAGTACTTC. This sequence encodes CASSRRQGNEQYF.

This clonotype came up many times. The chain combines TRBV12-3 or TRBV12-4 with TRBJ2-1; 12 bases are a match to TRBD2. After removal of 5 bases from V and 2 bases from J, the junction contained 7 bases not matched to a gene. The CDR3 runs 17 residues. CDR3 DNA: TGTGCCAGCAGTCCGGGACTAGCGGGCCCGACCTACAATGAGCAGTTCTTC. Its protein is CASSPGLAGPTYNEQFF.

Ten or more counts support this clonotype. The gene calls are TRBV7-2 and TRBJ2-1, with TRBD2 matching over 15 bases. This CDR3 is built from 21 residues. Germline V gene sequence: CDR1 SGHTA, CDR2 FQGNSA. V was pared by 0 bases and J by 4 bases, with 13 bases of the junction left unmatched. The CDR3 DNA sequence: TGTGCCAGCAGCTTAGCGGGACTAGCGGGGGGATATACGCTCGGGTACAATGAGCAGTTCTTC. Its translation: CASSLAGLAGGYTLGYNEQFF.

This clonotype was recorded at least ten times. V gene TRBV24-1 combines with J gene TRBJ2-7; D is undetermined. Trimming took 7 bases from V and 3 from J, leaving 6 bases between them. The CDR3 extends over 11 amino acids. Germline CDR1 reads KGHDR; CDR2 reads SFDVKD. The CDR3 is CATRDGYEQYF. The DNA of the CDR3 is TGTGCCACCAGGGACGGCTACGAGCAGTACTTC.

The table lists this clonotype with many counts. The J gene is TRBJ1-2, the V gene TRBV3-1; D gene unclear. The V and J ends lost 4 bases and 8 bases respectively, with 14 bases between them. Germline V lookup: CDR1 LGHDT, CDR2 YNNKEL (reference sequence). CDR3 length equals 13 residues. CDR3 coding DNA: TGTGCCAGCAGCCCTTACTCCGGGGAGGGCTACACCTTC. Its translation: CASSPYSGEGYTF. Supplemented by reference TRBV3-1 and TRBJ1-2, the full variable domain reads DTAVSQTPKYLVTQMGNDKSIKCEQNLGHDTMYWYKQDSKKFLKIMFSYNNKELIINETVPNRFSPKSPDKAHLNLHINSLELGDSAVYFCASSPYSGEGYTFGSGTRLTVV.

This clonotype has ten or more counts. CDR3 coding DNA: TGTGCCAGCAGCGCTGAGGACAGAGCCATGAACACTGAAGCTTTCTTT. Amino acids: CASSAEDRAMNTEAFF. The chain carries TRBV9 and TRBJ1-1, with TRBD1 as a possible D gene (6 bases). V was trimmed by 3 bases and J by 0 bases, leaving 15 bases between them. Germline CDR1 SGDLS, CDR2 YYNGEE. CDR3 length equals 16 residues. Full variable domain (outside the CDR3, taken from reference TRBV9 and TRBJ1-1): DSGVTQTPKHLITATGQRVTLRCSPRSGDLSVYWYQQSLDQGLQFLIQYYNGEERAKGNILERFSAQQFPDLHSELNLSSLELGDSALYFCASSAEDRAMNTEAFFGQGTRLTVV.

This clonotype was counted at least ten times. V and J are TRBV28 and TRBJ2-3; D might be TRBD2 (6 bases). The CDR3 has 14 amino acids. Germline CDR1 reads MDHEN; CDR2 reads SYDVKM. V was shortened by 5 bases and J by 0 bases, with 9 bases between the two germline ends. The CDR3 is CASSLGLSTDTQYF. Here the CDR3 DNA reads TGTGCCAGCAGTCTGGGACTTAGCACAGATACGCAGTATTTT.

This clonotype was counted ten times or more. The rearrangement joins TRBV24-1 to TRBJ1-5; D is undetermined. With 4 bases removed from V and 8 bases from J, the gap between germline ends came to 17 bases. The CDR3 totals 15 residues. CDR1 and CDR2 (germline): KGHDR, SFDVKD. The CDR3 region is CATSDRAGSQEPQHF. For the CDR3, the DNA is TGTGCCACCAGTGACCGTGCCGGGTCGCAGGAGCCCCAGCATTTT.

This clonotype was counted at least ten times. This rearrangement joins TRBV11-2 to TRBJ2-2; a possible D gene is TRBD2 (6 bases). The V gene's germline CDR1 is SGHAT and CDR2 FQNNGV. Trimming took off 2 bases at V and 4 bases at J, with 14 bases between the two ends. The CDR3 sequence is 16 residues long. The CDR3 DNA reads as TGTGCCAGCAGCTTATCCCTCGGACTACTCACCGGGGAGCTGTTTTTT. Translation gives CASSLSLGLLTGELFF.

This clonotype was seen ten or more times. DNA of the CDR3: TGTGCCAGCAGTTGGGACAGGGCAGGCTACGAGCAGTACTTC. As protein: CASSWDRAGYEQYF. V gene TRBV6-5 combines with J gene TRBJ2-7, with 9 bases that match TRBD1. The J segment lost 3 bases and the V segment lost 4 bases, leaving 4 bases of the junction unmatched. CDR1 is MNHEY and CDR2 is SVGAGI in the germline V gene. The CDR3 totals 14 residues.

The table lists this clonotype with many counts. The chain employs TRBV20-1 and TRBJ2-7, with D tentatively TRBD2 (5 bases). The germline CDR1 and CDR2 sequences are DFQATT and SNEGSKA (reference sequence). The CDR3 runs 12 residues. The CDR3 region has the DNA TGCAGCTGCGGTAGGGAGTCCTACGAGCAGTACTTC. Protein product: CSCGRESYEQYF.

This clonotype was picked up many times. V is TRBV9 and J is TRBJ1-1; TRBD1 matches at 7 bases. J lost 0 bases, V lost 3 bases, and 5 bases had no gene match. The CDR3 is 15 amino acids. Per germline, CDR1 SGDLS and CDR2 YYNGEE. As DNA, the CDR3 is TGTGCCAGCAGCGCCTCGACAGGGCTGAACACTGAAGCTTTCTTT. Its protein is CASSASTGLNTEAFF. Full variable domain (missing parts from reference TRBV9 and TRBJ1-1): DSGVTQTPKHLITATGQRVTLRCSPRSGDLSVYWYQQSLDQGLQFLIQYYNGEERAKGNILERFSAQQFPDLHSELNLSSLELGDSALYFCASSASTGLNTEAFFGQGTRLTVV.

This clonotype has at least ten counts. This rearrangement joins TRBV5-1 to TRBJ2-5, with TRBD1 identical over 8 bases. Trimming took 3 bases from V and 5 from J; bases not matched to a gene: 6. The CDR3 loop spans 14 amino acids. Germline loops: CDR1 SGHRS, CDR2 YFSETQ. The CDR3 is CASSSQGARETQYF. Written as DNA, the CDR3 is TGCGCCAGCAGCTCTCAGGGGGCGCGGGAGACCCAGTACTTC.

This clonotype appeared many times. This sequence joins TRBV24-1 and TRBJ2-1; 8 bases line up with TRBD2. V lost 1 base, J lost 6 bases, and 4 bases stayed unmatched. The CDR3 is 15 residues long. Germline values: CDR1 KGHDR, CDR2 SFDVKD. CDR3 DNA sequence: TGTGCCACCAGTGATTTAACCAGCGGGAGCAATGAGCAGTTCTTC. The encoded protein is CATSDLTSGSNEQFF.

This clonotype showed up many times. The chain carries TRBV24-1 and TRBJ2-2, with no clear D. Trimming stripped 5 bases from V and 4 bases from J, with 4 bases between. CDR1 and CDR2 from the germline V gene are KGHDR and SFDVKD. The CDR3 covers 12 residues. CDR3 nucleotide sequence: TGTGCCACCAGTGCCAGCACCGGGGAGCTGTTTTTT. Translation gives CATSASTGELFF.

This clonotype was observed many times. J is TRBJ1-1 and V is TRBV7-6; 8 nucleotides line up with TRBD1. This CDR3 is built from 13 residues. Germline CDR1 reads SGHVS; CDR2 reads FNYEAQ. V shed 4 bases and J 11 bases; nucleotides not matched to a gene: 9. The CDR3 spells CASSSSGQGGAFF. In nucleotides, the CDR3 is TGTGCCAGCAGCTCAAGTGGACAGGGTGGGGCTTTCTTT.

This clonotype showed up many times. The chain employs TRBV12-3 or TRBV12-4 and TRBJ1-2; possibly TRBD1 for D (5 bases). The V end lost 5 bases, the J end lost 6 bases, and 10 bases lay between the germline ends. The CDR3 spans 12 residues. The CDR3 reads CASSLGTDGYTF. Written as DNA, the CDR3 is TGTGCCAGCAGTCTCGGGACGGATGGCTACACCTTC.

This clonotype was seen at least ten times. This rearrangement joins TRBV4-3 to TRBJ2-1; 10 bases are shared with TRBD2. CDR1 and CDR2 (germline): LGHNA, YSLEER. The junction had 5 bases not matched to a gene; V was cut back by 4 bases and J by 2 bases. The CDR3 covers 16 residues. CDR3 loop: CASSPLAGATYNEQFF. The CDR3 DNA sequence: TGCGCCAGCAGCCCCCTAGCGGGGGCCACCTACAATGAGCAGTTCTTC.

Ten or more counts support this clonotype. The chain recombines TRBV5-1 with TRBJ2-3, with D perhaps matching TRBD2 (6 bases). V was clipped by 2 bases and J by 4 bases, with 17 bases between them. The CDR3 contains 16 residues. Per germline, CDR1 SGHRS and CDR2 YFSETQ. The CDR3 DNA sequence: TGCGCCAGCAGCTTCCGAGGCAGGAGGGATGCAGATACGCAGTATTTT. This translates into CASSFRGRRDADTQYF.

This clonotype was picked up many times. The chain links TRBV7-8 to TRBJ2-1; 8 bases are a match to TRBD1. This CDR3 contains 15 residues. V trimming: 1 base; J trimming: 7 bases; junction bases outside the gene matches: 6. Germline CDR1 and CDR2: SGHVS and FQNEAQ. The CDR3 loop reads CASSLDRGLRNEQFF. The CDR3 DNA follows: TGTGCCAGCAGCTTAGACAGGGGGTTGCGGAATGAGCAGTTCTTC.

In this sample, this clonotype turned up many times. The V call is TRBV29-1, the J call TRBJ1-2; perhaps TRBD1 as D (5 bases). V was pared by 5 bases and J by 8 bases, with 15 bases between. CDR3 length equals 12 residues. The germline V gene has CDR1 SQVTM and CDR2 ANQGSEA. Here the CDR3 reads CSVKGTKYGYTF. DNA for the CDR3: TGCAGCGTTAAAGGGACCAAATACGGCTACACCTTC.